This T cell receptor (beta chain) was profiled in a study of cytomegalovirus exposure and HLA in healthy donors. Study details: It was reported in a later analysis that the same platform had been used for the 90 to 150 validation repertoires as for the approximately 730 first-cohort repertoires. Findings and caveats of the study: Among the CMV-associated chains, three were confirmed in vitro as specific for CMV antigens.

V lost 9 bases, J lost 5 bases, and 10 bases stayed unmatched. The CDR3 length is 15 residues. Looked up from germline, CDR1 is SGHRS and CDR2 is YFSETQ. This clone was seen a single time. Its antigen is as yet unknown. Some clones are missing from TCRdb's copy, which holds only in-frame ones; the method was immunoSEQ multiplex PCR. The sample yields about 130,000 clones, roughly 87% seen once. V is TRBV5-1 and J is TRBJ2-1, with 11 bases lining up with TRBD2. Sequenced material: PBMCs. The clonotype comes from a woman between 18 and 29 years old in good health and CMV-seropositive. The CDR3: CATSSGGALHNEQFF. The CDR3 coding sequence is TGCGCCACCAGTAGCGGGGGGGCCTTACACAATGAGCAGTTCTTC.